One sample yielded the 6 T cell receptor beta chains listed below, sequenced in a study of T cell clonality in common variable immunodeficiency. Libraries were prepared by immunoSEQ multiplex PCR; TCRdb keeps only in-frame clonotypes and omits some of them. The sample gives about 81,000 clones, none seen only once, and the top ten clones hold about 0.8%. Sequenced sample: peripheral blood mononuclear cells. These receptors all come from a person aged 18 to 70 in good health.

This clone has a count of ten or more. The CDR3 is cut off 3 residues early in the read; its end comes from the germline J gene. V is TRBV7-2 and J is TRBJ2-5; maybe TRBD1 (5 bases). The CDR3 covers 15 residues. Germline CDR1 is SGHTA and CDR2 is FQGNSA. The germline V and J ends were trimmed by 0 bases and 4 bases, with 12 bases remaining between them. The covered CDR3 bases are TGTGCCAGCAGCTTAGCGCGAGGACAATCAGAGACC. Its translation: CASSLARGQSET. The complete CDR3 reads CASSLARGQSETQYF.

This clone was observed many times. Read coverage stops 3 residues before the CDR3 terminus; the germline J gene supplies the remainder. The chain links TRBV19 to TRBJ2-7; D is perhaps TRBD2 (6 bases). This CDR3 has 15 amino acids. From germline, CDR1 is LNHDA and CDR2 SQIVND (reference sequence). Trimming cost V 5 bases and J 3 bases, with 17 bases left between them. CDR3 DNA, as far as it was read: TGTGCCAGTAGTTCCCGGTGGAGGGGCCTCTACGAG. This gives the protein CASSSRWRGLYE. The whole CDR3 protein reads CASSSRWRGLYEQYF.

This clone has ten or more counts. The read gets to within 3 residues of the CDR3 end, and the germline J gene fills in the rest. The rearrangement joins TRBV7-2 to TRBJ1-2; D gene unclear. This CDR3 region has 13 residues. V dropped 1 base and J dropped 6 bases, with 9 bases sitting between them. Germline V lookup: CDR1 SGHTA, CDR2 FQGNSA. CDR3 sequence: CASSLVSPHGYTF. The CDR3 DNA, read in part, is TGTGCCAGCAGCTTAGTCAGTCCTCATGGC.

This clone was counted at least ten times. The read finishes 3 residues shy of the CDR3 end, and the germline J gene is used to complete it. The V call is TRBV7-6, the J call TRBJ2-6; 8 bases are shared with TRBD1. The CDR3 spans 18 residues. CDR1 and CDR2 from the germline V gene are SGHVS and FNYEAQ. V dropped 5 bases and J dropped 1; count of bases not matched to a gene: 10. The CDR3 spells CASSPTGGWESGANVLTF. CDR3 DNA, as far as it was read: TGTGCCAGCAGCCCCACAGGGGGTTGGGAATCTGGGGCCAACGTC.

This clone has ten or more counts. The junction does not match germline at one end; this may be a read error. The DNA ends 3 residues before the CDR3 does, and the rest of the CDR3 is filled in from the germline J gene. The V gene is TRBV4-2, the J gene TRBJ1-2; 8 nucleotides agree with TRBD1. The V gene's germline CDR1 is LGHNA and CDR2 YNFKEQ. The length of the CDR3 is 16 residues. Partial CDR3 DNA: TGCGCCAGCAGCCAAGCGACAGGGGATCCGATCTATGGC. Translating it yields CASSQATGDPIYG. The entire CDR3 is CASSQATGDPIYGYTF.

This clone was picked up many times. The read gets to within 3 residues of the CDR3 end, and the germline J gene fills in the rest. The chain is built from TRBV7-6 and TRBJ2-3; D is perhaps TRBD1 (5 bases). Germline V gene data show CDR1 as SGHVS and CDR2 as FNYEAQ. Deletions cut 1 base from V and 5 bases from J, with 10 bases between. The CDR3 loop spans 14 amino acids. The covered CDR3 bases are TGTGCCAGCAGCTTAGGGTTCGGACAAGATACG. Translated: CASSLGFGQDT. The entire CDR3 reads CASSLGFGQDTQYF.